This T cell receptor (beta chain) emerged from a study of PD-1 blockade in mismatch repair-deficient tumors. For the study at large: Enrolled about 2012-2016, patients had progressing, pretreated mismatch repair-deficient cancers of 11 to 13 types.

This clone was seen more than once but under ten times. Its antigen remains unknown. The data were produced by immunoSEQ multiplex PCR, yet TCRdb's version contains in-frame clones alone and is incomplete. The table lists around 40,000 clones, approximately 88% of them singletons, with about 1.1% in the top ten. All patients were mismatch repair deficient, assessed by either PCR or immunohistochemistry. TCRs were sequenced from a few patients responding to pembrolizumab. The germline V gene encodes CDR1 SGHTA and CDR2 FQGNSA. CDR3 length: 17 amino acids. J was trimmed by 5 bases and V by 2 bases; bases with no gene match: 9. Points from the study as a whole: After pembrolizumab, tumor-resident clones rose rapidly, then generally contracted before radiologic responses.

V usage is TRBV7-2 and J usage is TRBJ2-7; TRBD2 matches at 13 bases. The sequencing here drew on PBMCs, taken around 40 weeks after starting pembrolizumab. This TCR was recovered from an adult with mismatch repair-deficient cancer. CDR3 residues: CASSLRFGLAGDDEQYF. CDR3 DNA: TGTGCCAGCAGCTTACGATTTGGACTAGCGGGAGACGACGAGCAGTACTTC.